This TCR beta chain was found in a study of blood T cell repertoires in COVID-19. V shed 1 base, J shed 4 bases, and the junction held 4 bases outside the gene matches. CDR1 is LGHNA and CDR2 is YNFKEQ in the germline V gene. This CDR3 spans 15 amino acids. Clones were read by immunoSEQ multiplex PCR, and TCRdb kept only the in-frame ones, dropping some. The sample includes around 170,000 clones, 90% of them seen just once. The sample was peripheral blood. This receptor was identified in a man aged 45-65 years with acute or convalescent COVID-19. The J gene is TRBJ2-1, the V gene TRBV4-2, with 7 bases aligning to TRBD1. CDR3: CASSQAGTAYNEQFF. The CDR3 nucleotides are TGTGCCAGCAGCCAAGCCGGGACAGCTTACAATGAGCAGTTCTTC.